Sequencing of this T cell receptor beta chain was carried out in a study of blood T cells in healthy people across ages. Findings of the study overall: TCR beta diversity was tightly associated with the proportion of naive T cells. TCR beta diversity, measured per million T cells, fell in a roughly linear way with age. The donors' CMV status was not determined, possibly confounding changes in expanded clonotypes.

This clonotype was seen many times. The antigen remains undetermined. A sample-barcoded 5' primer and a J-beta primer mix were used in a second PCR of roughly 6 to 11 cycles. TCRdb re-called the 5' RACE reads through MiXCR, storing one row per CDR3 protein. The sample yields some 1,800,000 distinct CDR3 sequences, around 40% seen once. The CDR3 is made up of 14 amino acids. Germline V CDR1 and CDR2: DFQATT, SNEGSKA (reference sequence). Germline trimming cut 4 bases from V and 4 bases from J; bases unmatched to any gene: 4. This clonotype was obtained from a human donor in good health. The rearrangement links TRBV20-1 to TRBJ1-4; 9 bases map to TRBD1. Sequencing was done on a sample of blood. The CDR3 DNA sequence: TGCAGTGCTAACCCGGGACAGGGTAATGAAAAACTGTTTTTT. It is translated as CSANPGQGNEKLFF.